Following are 22 T cell receptor beta chains from one sample sequenced in a study of T cell responses to AZD1222 COVID-19 vaccine. TCRdb's table, derived via immunoSEQ multiplex PCR, lists solely in-frame clones and lacks some. The data show about 150,000 clones, about nine tenths seen once. Material: peripheral blood, obtained 28 days after the second AZD1222 dose. The receptor set was obtained from an adult who received the AZD1222 COVID-19 vaccine.

This chain links TRBV29-1 with TRBJ1-2, with TRBD1 identical over 7 bases. V dropped 4 bases and J dropped 3; count of bases not matched to a gene: 14. Per germline, CDR1 SQVTM and CDR2 ANQGSEA. The CDR3 is made up of 16 amino acids. For the CDR3, the DNA is TGCAGCGTTGTAAGGGGGGACAGCGAGTCATACTATGGCTACACCTTC. Its protein product is CSVVRGDSESYYGYTF. Using reference TRBV29-1 and TRBJ1-2 for the parts outside the CDR3, the full variable domain is SAVISQKPSRDICQRGTSLTIQCQVDSQVTMMFWYRQQPGQSLTLIATANQGSEATYESGFVIDKFPISRPNLTFSTLTVSNMSPEDSSIYLCSVVRGDSESYYGYTFGSGTRLTVV.

In its sample, this clone was seen a few times. This rearrangement joins TRBV7-2 to TRBJ1-2; D ambiguous. The CDR3 covers 16 residues. The V gene's germline CDR1 is SGHTA and CDR2 FQGNSA. V was pared by 1 base and J by 0 bases, with 12 bases between. The CDR3 is CASSLGLAGPNYGYTF. CDR3 sequence (DNA): TGTGCCAGCAGCTTAGGGCTGGCGGGTCCTAACTATGGCTACACCTTC.

The chain recombines TRBV5-1 with TRBJ1-1; maybe TRBD1 (5 bases). V lost 4 bases and J lost 4, with 17 bases in between. CDR3 length: 15 amino acids. Germline V gene sequence: CDR1 SGHRS, CDR2 YFSETQ. DNA of the CDR3: TGCGCCAGCAGCCCCCTGGGGGAAGTCGGCACTGAAGCTTTCTTT. This translates into CASSPLGEVGTEAFF.

This chain uses TRBV5-5 with TRBJ1-5, with a possible D match to TRBD1 (6 bases). This CDR3 region has 15 residues. V dropped 0 bases and J dropped 3 bases, with 10 bases sitting between them. Germline CDR1 SGHKS, CDR2 YYEKEE (reference sequence). CDR3 DNA: TGTGCCAGCAGCTTGGGAGGGGGGATCAATCAGCCCCAGCATTTT. Protein: CASSLGGGINQPQHF. Combining the CDR3 with reference TRBV5-5 and TRBJ1-5 gives the whole variable domain DAGVTQSPTHLIKTRGQQVTLRCSPISGHKSVSWYQQVLGQGPQFIFQYYEKEERGRGNFPDRFSARQFPNYSSELNVNALLLGDSALYLCASSLGGGINQPQHFGDGTRLSIL.

J is TRBJ2-1 and V is TRBV6-5; D could derive from TRBD1 or TRBD2 (6 bases each). Germline V gives CDR1 MNHEY, CDR2 SVGAGI. Trimming shortened V by 8 bases and J by 8 bases, and 19 bases separated the two germline ends. This CDR3 is 14 amino acids long. CDR3 sequence (DNA): TGTGCCAGCGGACGACAGGAGGGTATGGATGAGCAGTTCTTC. Its protein is CASGRQEGMDEQFF.

The chain couples TRBV3-1 (or the pseudogene TRBV3-2) to TRBJ1-4; D is unclear. CDR1 is LGHDT, CDR2 YNNKEL, per germline (reference sequence). V gave up 4 bases and J gave up 4 bases, with 10 bases separating them. The CDR3 is made up of 14 amino acids. The CDR3 reads CASSLDRNNEKLFF. DNA of the CDR3: TGTGCCAGCAGCCTGGACCGAAATAATGAAAAACTGTTTTTT.

J is TRBJ1-4 and V is TRBV3-1 (or the pseudogene TRBV3-2), with TRBD1 matching 8 bases. V gave up 3 bases and J gave up 5 bases; unmatched junction bases: 2. Germline values: CDR1 LGHDT, CDR2 YNNKEL (reference sequence). The CDR3 consists of 14 residues. The CDR3 spells CASSQRTGNEKLFF. The CDR3 DNA reads as TGTGCCAGCAGCCAGAGGACAGGGAATGAAAAACTGTTTTTT.

The chain combines TRBV7-9 with TRBJ2-7; D perhaps matches TRBD2 (6 bases). CDR1 SEHNR and CDR2 FQNEAQ come from the germline V gene (reference sequence). V was shortened by 2 bases and J by 0 bases, with 14 bases between the two germline ends. The CDR3 sequence is 16 residues long. CDR3 in DNA: TGTGCCAGCAGCTTAATGGGCGGGGAGGACTCCTACGAGCAGTACTTC. Translated, it gives CASSLMGGEDSYEQYF.

A few counts support this clone. The J gene is TRBJ2-7, the V gene TRBV19; tentative D call: TRBD2 (5 bases). Germline V gene sequence: CDR1 LNHDA, CDR2 SQIVND (reference sequence). V lost 4 bases, J lost 2 bases, and 12 bases lay in between. The CDR3 contains 14 residues. The CDR3 loop reads CASSNPGLAYEQYF. CDR3 DNA sequence: TGTGCCAGTAGTAACCCCGGACTGGCCTACGAGCAGTACTTC.

This chain links TRBV6-5 with TRBJ1-2; 9 bases are a match to TRBD1. From germline, CDR1 is MNHEY and CDR2 SVGAGI. V gave up 5 bases and J gave up 6 bases; unmatched junction bases: 10. The CDR3 consists of 15 residues. The CDR3 here is CASSPTTGGFHGYTF. The CDR3 DNA follows: TGTGCCAGCAGTCCCACGACAGGGGGGTTCCATGGCTACACCTTC.

The gene calls are TRBV11-2 and TRBJ1-5; possibly TRBD1 for D (5 bases). The CDR3 is 15 amino acids. Trimming removed 1 base from V and 2 bases from J, with 9 bases in between. CDR1 is SGHAT and CDR2 is FQNNGV in the germline V gene. The DNA of the CDR3 is TGTGCCAGCAGCTTAGGAGGGGCTGGCAATCAGCCCCAGCATTTT. It is translated as CASSLGGAGNQPQHF.

The J gene is TRBJ2-3, the V gene TRBV5-4, with D unclear. The CDR3 consists of 14 residues. CDR1 and CDR2 (germline): SGHNT, YYREEE (reference sequence). With 0 bases removed from V and 6 bases from J, the gap between germline ends came to 11 bases. The CDR3 sequence: CASSLGLTTDTQYF. The CDR3 DNA is TGTGCCAGCAGCTTGGGACTCACCACCGATACGCAGTATTTT.

The V gene is TRBV12-5, the J gene TRBJ2-3; 8 bases are shared with TRBD2. The junction had 12 bases not matched to a gene; V was cut back by 2 bases and J by 5 bases. This CDR3 is built from 17 residues. CDR1 is LGHNT and CDR2 is FRNRAP in the germline V gene. DNA of the CDR3: TGTGCTAGTGGTTTGCCTCATAGCGGGAATCGTAGAGATACGCAGTATTTT. Its translation is CASGLPHSGNRRDTQYF.

This sequence joins TRBV27 and TRBJ2-1; D is undetermined. This CDR3 comprises 13 residues. The V and J ends lost 5 bases and 7 bases respectively, with 12 bases between them. The germline V gene has CDR1 MNHEY and CDR2 SMNVEV (reference sequence). Here the CDR3 reads CASSAPPKNEQFF. As DNA, the CDR3 is TGTGCCAGCAGTGCGCCCCCTAAAAATGAGCAGTTCTTC.

The rearrangement links TRBV5-5 to TRBJ2-3, with 12 bases aligning to TRBD2. The germline V gene encodes CDR1 SGHKS and CDR2 YYEKEE (reference sequence). The CDR3 spans 18 residues. V lost 0 bases to trimming and J lost 4 bases; unmatched junction nucleotides: 9. CDR3 sequence reads: CASSLGPGTSGLADTQYF. CDR3 nucleotide sequence: TGTGCCAGCAGCTTGGGCCCCGGGACTAGCGGGTTGGCAGATACGCAGTATTTT.

The DNA of the CDR3 is TGTGCCAGCAGCCAAGCCGGGACAGGGGGTCACTATGGCTACACCTTC. It specifies CASSQAGTGGHYGYTF. V and J are TRBV4-2 and TRBJ1-2; 11 bases are a match to TRBD1. This CDR3 has 16 residues. Looked up from germline, CDR1 is LGHNA and CDR2 is YNFKEQ. Trimming at V came to 1 base and at J to 3 bases, leaving 4 bases not matched to a gene.

J is TRBJ1-1 and V is TRBV19; no clear D. The CDR3 totals 17 residues. V lost 3 bases to trimming and J lost 5 bases, with 22 bases between them. Germline V gives CDR1 LNHDA, CDR2 SQIVND (reference sequence). The CDR3 is CASSIWIEGLKRTEAFF. For the CDR3, the DNA is TGTGCCAGTAGTATTTGGATCGAGGGTCTAAAGAGGACTGAAGCTTTCTTT.

This CDR3 is CASSYSKGLPVEQYF. The CDR3, as DNA: TGTGCCAGCAGTTACTCGAAGGGACTACCCGTCGAGCAGTACTTC. V and J are TRBV6-2 or TRBV6-3 and TRBJ2-7, with 7 bases identical to TRBD2. The trim removed 0 bases at V and 6 bases at J, leaving 8 bases unmatched. CDR1 MNHEY and CDR2 SVGEGT come from the germline V gene. This CDR3 is 15 amino acids long.

This chain uses TRBV11-2 with TRBJ2-7; weak D call: TRBD1 (6 bases). Trimming shortened V by 4 bases and J by 0 bases, and 19 bases separated the two germline ends. The germline V gene has CDR1 SGHAT and CDR2 FQNNGV. The CDR3 is made up of 17 amino acids. The DNA of the CDR3 is TGTGCCAGCAGCTCCCCGGACAGTCCATATTACTCCTACGAGCAGTACTTC. Its protein product is CASSSPDSPYYSYEQYF.

The chain couples TRBV18 to TRBJ2-1, with D possibly matching TRBD2 (6 bases). This CDR3 spans 17 amino acids. The germline gives CDR1 KGHSH, CDR2 LQKENI. V lost 2 bases and J 0 bases, leaving 14 bases between the germline ends. CDR3 coding DNA: TGTGCCAGCTCACCAGGTGGTTTGCGGGGCTCCTACAATGAGCAGTTCTTC. It yields the protein CASSPGGLRGSYNEQFF. The entire variable domain, with the rest obtained from reference TRBV18 and TRBJ2-1, is as follows: NAGVMQNPRHLVRRRGQEARLRCSPMKGHSHVYWYRQLPEEGLKFMVYLQKENIIDESGMPKERFSAEFPKEGPSILRIQQVVRGDSAAYFCASSPGGLRGSYNEQFFGPGTRLTVL.

This clone was seen more than once but under ten times. The rearrangement uses TRBV29-1 and TRBJ1-1, with a possible D match to TRBD1 (5 bases). This CDR3 has 14 amino acids. V was trimmed by 6 bases and J by 1 base, leaving 15 bases between them. Looked up from germline, CDR1 is SQVTM and CDR2 is ANQGSEA. The CDR3 bases are TGCAGCGTCGCGGGAGGGGCCGCGAACACTGAAGCTTTCTTT. This sequence encodes CSVAGGAANTEAFF.

The chain has TRBV5-1 and TRBJ2-1, with 10 bases fitting TRBD2. CDR1 SGHRS and CDR2 YFSETQ come from the germline V gene. The CDR3 runs 16 residues. J was trimmed by 6 bases and V by 4 bases; bases with no gene match: 10. CDR3 DNA sequence: TGCGCCAGCAGCGTAACGGCCGGGACTAGCGTCAATGAGCAGTTCTTC. This translates into CASSVTAGTSVNEQFF.